These 18 T cell receptor beta chains came from one sample sequenced in a study of CD8 T cells in Susac syndrome. RNA amounts of 0.5 to 1 ug underwent reverse transcription with random hexamers. Via MiXCR, TCRdb re-called the immunoSEQ multiplex PCR reads, giving one row per CDR3 protein. The sample lists about 180,000 distinct CDR3 sequences; roughly 94% were seen once. Sample: CD4+ T cells from PBMCs. Receptors were obtained from a human donor with Susac syndrome.

The genes are TRBV27 and TRBJ2-5; D unclear. Trimming pared 3 bases from V and 5 bases from J, leaving 10 bases between. Per the germline V gene, CDR1 is MNHEY and CDR2 is SMNVEV (reference sequence). The CDR3 extends over 13 amino acids. CDR3 coding DNA: TGTGCCAGCAGTTTGTCCCGGTTTGAGACCCAGTACTTC. Amino acids: CASSLSRFETQYF.

The chain couples TRBV11-2 to TRBJ2-7, with D possibly matching TRBD1 (6 bases). Germline assignment: CDR1 SGHAT and CDR2 FQNNGV. The CDR3 runs to 14 residues. Trimming took off 3 bases at V and 3 bases at J, with 12 bases between the two ends. The CDR3 loop is CASSFSRDNYEQYF. In DNA form, the CDR3 reads TGTGCCAGCAGCTTCTCTAGGGACAACTACGAGCAGTACTTC. The entire variable domain, with the rest obtained from reference TRBV11-2 and TRBJ2-7, is as follows: EAGVAQSPRYKIIEKRQSVAFWCNPISGHATLYWYQQILGQGPKLLIQFQNNGVVDDSQLPKDRFSAERLKGVDSTLKIQPAKLEDSAVYLCASSFSRDNYEQYFGPGTRLTVT.

V is TRBV18 and J is TRBJ1-1; D is uncertain. This CDR3 has 14 residues. The germline V gene encodes CDR1 KGHSH and CDR2 LQKENI. V lost 8 bases and J 1 base, leaving 14 bases between the germline ends. The CDR3 DNA sequence: TGTGCCAGCCAGTATGGAATAGGGAACACTGAAGCTTTCTTT. It specifies CASQYGIGNTEAFF.

This chain connects TRBV24-1 to TRBJ1-2; D uncertain. Between the trimmed V and J ends, which lost 3 bases and 8 bases, there was a span of 9 bases. Per the germline V gene, CDR1 is KGHDR and CDR2 is SFDVKD. This CDR3 comprises 12 residues. CDR3 DNA: TGTGCCACCAGTGATCCTTCTGTGGGCTACACCTTC. It specifies CATSDPSVGYTF.

The V gene is TRBV6-5, the J gene TRBJ2-2; 7 bases are shared with TRBD2. Looked up from germline, CDR1 is MNHEY and CDR2 is SVGAGI. Trimming cost V 6 bases and J 1 base; bases outside gene matches: 2. This CDR3 region has 14 residues. The CDR3 DNA reads TGTGCCAGCAGGCGCGGGAGGAACACCGGGGAGCTGTTTTTT. Residues: CASRRGRNTGELFF.

The V call is TRBV20-1, the J call TRBJ2-5, with unresolved D. The CDR3 contains 13 residues. V was shortened by 4 bases and J by 3 bases, with 12 bases between the two germline ends. CDR1 is DFQATT and CDR2 is SNEGSKA in the germline V gene (reference sequence). The DNA for the CDR3 is TGCAGTGCTACCTTGGACGGAAAAGAGACCCAGTACTTC. Translation: CSATLDGKETQYF.

V usage is TRBV4-2 and J usage is TRBJ1-1, with TRBD1 matching 7 bases. The junction had 7 bases not matched to a gene; V was cut back by 4 bases and J by 5 bases. This CDR3 contains 14 residues. Germline CDR1 is LGHNA and CDR2 is YNFKEQ. The CDR3 sequence is CASSLKGARTEAFF. The CDR3 DNA follows: TGTGCCAGCAGCCTCAAGGGGGCGCGTACTGAAGCTTTCTTT.

The rearrangement links TRBV7-3 to TRBJ1-1, with a weak D call TRBD1 (5 bases). V was pared by 2 bases and J by 4 bases, with 8 bases between. The CDR3 totals 13 residues. Germline CDR1 is SGHTA and CDR2 is FQGTGA. The CDR3 DNA reads as TGTGCCAGCAGCTTAGACAGTGGCACTGAAGCTTTCTTT. Translating gives CASSLDSGTEAFF.

DNA for the CDR3: TGTGCCAGCAGCTCCGGGACTAGCGGGTGGACCCAGTACTTC. This sequence encodes CASSSGTSGWTQYF. J is TRBJ2-5 and V is TRBV14; 12 nucleotides match TRBD2. J lost 7 bases, V lost 5 bases, and 5 bases had no gene match. From germline, CDR1 is SGHDN and CDR2 FVKESK. This CDR3 region has 14 residues.

This clonotype is a singleton in its sample. The gene calls are TRBV29-1 and TRBJ2-1, with D uncertain. Trimming removed 3 bases from V and 12 bases from J, with 15 bases in between. This CDR3 has 12 amino acids. The V gene's germline CDR1 is SQVTM and CDR2 ANQGSEA. The CDR3 spells CSVDESQTGQFF. The CDR3 bases are TGCAGCGTTGATGAGTCCCAAACGGGGCAGTTCTTC.

The gene calls are TRBV5-4 and TRBJ2-2, with 10 positions matching TRBD2. The V segment lost 7 bases and the J segment 1 base; nucleotides outside the gene matches: 10. CDR1 and CDR2 from the germline V gene are SGHNT and YYREEE (reference sequence). This CDR3 region has 17 residues. CDR3 sequence (DNA): TGTGCCAGCGATTCGAGCGGGGGGGCCCGGAACACCGGGGAGCTGTTTTTT. Translation: CASDSSGGARNTGELFF.

This chain uses TRBV27 with TRBJ2-7; the D gene could be TRBD1 or TRBD2 (5 bases each). The germline V gene encodes CDR1 MNHEY and CDR2 SMNVEV (reference sequence). V dropped 2 bases and J dropped 4 bases, with 12 bases sitting between them. The CDR3 runs to 14 residues. The CDR3: CASSLEGRQYEQYF. The CDR3 region has the DNA TGTGCCAGCAGTTTAGAGGGACGCCAATACGAGCAGTACTTC.

The chain uses TRBV20-1 and TRBJ2-5; D uncertain. Germline assignment: CDR1 DFQATT and CDR2 SNEGSKA (reference sequence). Trimming pared 0 bases from V and 4 bases from J, leaving 12 bases between. The CDR3 loop spans 14 amino acids. CDR3 residues: CSARDAHDRETQYF. DNA for the CDR3: TGCAGTGCTAGAGACGCCCACGACCGAGAGACCCAGTACTTC.

V gene TRBV5-4 combines with J gene TRBJ2-3; 8 bases are a match to TRBD2. This CDR3 is built from 14 residues. V dropped 0 bases and J dropped 6; count of bases not matched to a gene: 3. Germline V gene lookup returns CDR1 SGHNT and CDR2 YYREEE (reference sequence). CDR3 DNA: TGTGCCAGCAGCTTGGGACTAGCGATCGATACGCAGTATTTT. Protein product: CASSLGLAIDTQYF.

The chain couples TRBV18 to TRBJ1-2; perhaps TRBD1 as D (5 bases). CDR1 and CDR2 (germline): KGHSH, LQKENI. The V and J ends lost 6 bases and 4 bases respectively, with 9 bases between them. This CDR3 is built from 12 residues. For the CDR3, the DNA is TGTGCCAGCTCCTTCGGGGCCTATGGCTACACCTTC. Residues: CASSFGAYGYTF. The full variable domain, rest sourced from reference TRBV18 and TRBJ1-2, is NAGVMQNPRHLVRRRGQEARLRCSPMKGHSHVYWYRQLPEEGLKFMVYLQKENIIDESGMPKERFSAEFPKEGPSILRIQQVVRGDSAAYFCASSFGAYGYTFGSGTRLTVV.

The rearrangement uses TRBV5-1 and TRBJ2-7; D uncertain. The CDR3 contains 14 residues. Looked up from germline, CDR1 is SGHRS and CDR2 is YFSETQ. The germline V and J ends were trimmed by 2 bases and 2 bases, with 11 bases remaining between them. CDR3 sequence reads: CASSFATRTYEQYF. The CDR3 nucleotides read TGCGCCAGCAGCTTCGCGACACGAACCTACGAGCAGTACTTC.

This chain links TRBV5-4 with TRBJ2-1; a possible D gene is TRBD2 (5 bases). Looked up from germline, CDR1 is SGHNT and CDR2 is YYREEE (reference sequence). The ends were cut back, 0 bases at V and 0 bases at J, with 10 bases in the middle. This CDR3 contains 16 residues. The CDR3 DNA reads TGTGCCAGCAGCTTGGGTAGCGTGAGCTCCTACAATGAGCAGTTCTTC. Translated, it gives CASSLGSVSSYNEQFF.

The chain carries TRBV20-1 and TRBJ2-7, with D maybe TRBD1 (7 bases). This CDR3 spans 14 amino acids. Germline V CDR1 and CDR2: DFQATT, SNEGSKA (reference sequence). The V end lost 7 bases, the J end lost 3 bases, and 19 bases lay between the germline ends. The CDR3 DNA follows: TGCAGTGTCAGGGGGACTGGGACCCACTACGAGCAGTACTTC. It specifies CSVRGTGTHYEQYF.